This T cell receptor (beta chain) was retrieved from a study of low-dose radiotherapy and immunotherapy resistance in tumors. Study overall: Fractions of 0.5 Gy went to Cohort 1 every 2 weeks, totaling 6.5 Gy. The drug cyclophosphamide was given into a vein at 200 mg/m2 every two weeks, one day before radiation and immunotherapy. Ipilimumab 1 mg/kg every six weeks, together with nivolumab 240 mg every two weeks, was given intravenously to patients.

Primers used for first-strand cDNA, a TRAV- and TRBV-specific set, covered both alpha and beta chains. For amplifying TCRs, the PCR ran for 20 to 25 cycles with Phusion, which was used together with a constant-region primer and the adapter on the V primers. In TCRdb, the reads were re-called with MiXCR into one record per CDR3 protein. The table records tens of thousands of distinct CDR3 sequences, roughly 28% of them present only once. Time point described: before trial treatment. Donors received a regimen that comprised nivolumab, ipilimumab, aspirin, low-dose cyclophosphamide and low-dose radiotherapy. The CDR3 is made up of 16 amino acids. V shed 2 bases, J shed 2 bases, and the junction held 5 bases outside the gene matches. CDR1 is SGHTA and CDR2 is FQGNSA in the germline V gene.

The clonotype was recovered from a male donor with gallbladder cancer. The chain employs TRBV7-2 and TRBJ2-7; TRBD2 aligns across 11 bases. The material sequenced was PBMCs, taken before treatment. The CDR3 DNA follows: TGTGCCAGCAGCTTAAGGACTAGCGGGTCTGCCTACGAGCAGTACTTC. It codes for CASSLRTSGSAYEQYF. The full variable domain, its missing parts supplied by reference TRBV7-2 and TRBJ2-7, is GAGVSQSPSNKVTEKGKDVELRCDPISGHTALYWYRQSLGQGLEFLIYFQGNSAPDKSGLPSDRFSAERTGGSVSTLTIQRTQQEDSAVYLCASSLRTSGSAYEQYFGPGTRLTVT.